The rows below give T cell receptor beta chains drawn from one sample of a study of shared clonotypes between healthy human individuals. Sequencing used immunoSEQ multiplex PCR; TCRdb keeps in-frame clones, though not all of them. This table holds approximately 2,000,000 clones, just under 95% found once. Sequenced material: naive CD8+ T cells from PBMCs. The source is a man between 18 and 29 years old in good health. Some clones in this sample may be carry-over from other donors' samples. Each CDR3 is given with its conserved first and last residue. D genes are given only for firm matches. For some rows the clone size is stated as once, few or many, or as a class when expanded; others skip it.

cdr3_aa: CASSDRQKLSYEQYF
cdr3_nt: TGTGCCAGCAGCGACCGGCAGAAACTTTCCTACGAGCAGTACTTC
clone_size: .
v_call: TRBV7-9
j_call: TRBJ2-7
d_call: .

cdr3_aa: CASIEGGSRTDTQYF
cdr3_nt: TGTGCCAGCATCGAGGGCGGGAGTCGTACAGATACGCAGTATTTT
clone_size: .
v_call: TRBV2
j_call: TRBJ2-3
d_call: TRBD2

cdr3_aa: CASSSRPTVTLRSSYEQYF
cdr3_nt: TGTGCCAGCAGTTCCCGCCCGACAGTAACCCTAAGGAGCTCCTACGAGCAGTACTTC
clone_size: .
v_call: TRBV27
j_call: TRBJ2-7
d_call: .

cdr3_aa: CASSVGDSSYEQYF
cdr3_nt: TGTGCCAGCAGCGTAGGAGACAGCTCCTACGAGCAGTACTTC
clone_size: .
v_call: TRBV9
j_call: TRBJ2-7
d_call: .

cdr3_aa: CASSWGLLTNTEAFF
cdr3_nt: TGTGCCAGCAGCTGGGGACTACTAACGAACACTGAAGCTTTCTTT
clone_size: few
v_call: TRBV11-2
j_call: TRBJ1-1
d_call: .

cdr3_aa: CASSMGLAAEQYF
cdr3_nt: TGTGCCAGCAGCATGGGACTAGCTGCCGAGCAGTACTTC
clone_size: .
v_call: TRBV11-2
j_call: TRBJ2-7
d_call: TRBD2

cdr3_aa: CASSLARLAGETQYF
cdr3_nt: TGTGCCAGCAGCTTGGCCAGGCTAGCGGGGGAGACCCAGTACTTC
clone_size: .
v_call: TRBV5-6
j_call: TRBJ2-5
d_call: TRBD2

cdr3_aa: CASSQETSGYVSYEQYF
cdr3_nt: TGCGCCAGCAGCCAAGAGACTAGCGGGTATGTTTCCTACGAGCAGTACTTC
clone_size: .
v_call: TRBV4-1
j_call: TRBJ2-7
d_call: TRBD2

cdr3_aa: CATQTVNTDTQYF
cdr3_nt: TGTGCCACTCAAACAGTAAACACAGATACGCAGTATTTT
clone_size: .
v_call: TRBV11-2
j_call: TRBJ2-3
d_call: .

cdr3_aa: CSAEGHRGFTEAFF
cdr3_nt: TGCAGCGCCGAGGGGCATCGAGGGTTCACTGAAGCTTTCTTT
clone_size: few
v_call: TRBV29-1
j_call: TRBJ1-1
d_call: .

cdr3_aa: CASSKQGFGYGYTF
cdr3_nt: TGTGCCAGCAGTAAACAGGGCTTCGGCTATGGCTACACCTTC
clone_size: .
v_call: TRBV28
j_call: TRBJ1-2
d_call: .

cdr3_aa: CASSFTGFTEAFF
cdr3_nt: TGTGCCAGCAGTTTTACAGGGTTCACTGAAGCTTTCTTT
clone_size: .
v_call: TRBV6-5
j_call: TRBJ1-1
d_call: .

cdr3_aa: CASSLDWTGEETQYF
cdr3_nt: TGTGCCAGCAGCTTAGACTGGACAGGGGAGGAGACCCAGTACTTC
clone_size: .
v_call: TRBV7-9
j_call: TRBJ2-5
d_call: TRBD1

cdr3_aa: CASSLKYHTDTQYF
cdr3_nt: TGCGCCAGCAGCTTGAAATACCACACAGATACGCAGTATTTT
clone_size: .
v_call: TRBV5-1
j_call: TRBJ2-3
d_call: .

cdr3_aa: CASSVGRSTQETQYF
cdr3_nt: TGTGCCAGCAGCGTTGGCAGGTCAACTCAAGAGACCCAGTACTTC
clone_size: .
v_call: TRBV9
j_call: TRBJ2-5
d_call: .

cdr3_aa: CASSILTGSYEQYF
cdr3_nt: TGTGCCAGTAGTATATTGACAGGGAGTTACGAGCAGTACTTC
clone_size: .
v_call: TRBV19
j_call: TRBJ2-7
d_call: TRBD1

cdr3_aa: CASSRLVGPASYEQYF
cdr3_nt: TGTGCCAGCAGTCGCTTGGTTGGGCCAGCATCCTACGAGCAGTACTTC
clone_size: .
v_call: TRBV27
j_call: TRBJ2-7
d_call: .

cdr3_aa: CASRTDRDGNTIYF
cdr3_nt: TGTGCCAGCCGCACGGACAGGGATGGAAACACCATATATTTT
clone_size: .
v_call: TRBV19
j_call: TRBJ1-3
d_call: TRBD1

cdr3_aa: CASSPRTVEGNTIYF
cdr3_nt: TGTGCCAGCAGCCCTCGGACAGTGGAAGGAAACACCATATATTTT
clone_size: .
v_call: TRBV7-8
j_call: TRBJ1-3
d_call: .

cdr3_aa: CASRYSSESSYNEQFF
cdr3_nt: TGTGCCAGCAGATACAGTAGCGAGAGCTCCTACAATGAGCAGTTCTTC
clone_size: once
v_call: TRBV6-5
j_call: TRBJ2-1
d_call: .

cdr3_aa: CASSKKGGYF
cdr3_nt: TGTGCCAGCAGCAAAAAAGGGGGCTACTTT
clone_size: .
v_call: TRBV21-1
j_call: TRBJ1-1
d_call: .

cdr3_aa: CASSLPGGLGEAFF
cdr3_nt: TGTGCCAGCAGTTTACCGGGGGGTCTAGGTGAAGCTTTCTTT
clone_size: .
v_call: TRBV27
j_call: TRBJ1-1
d_call: .

cdr3_aa: CSVEDLISGRAGSRYF
cdr3_nt: TGCAGCGTTGAAGATCTTATCAGCGGGAGGGCCGGGTCGCGGTACTTC
clone_size: few
v_call: TRBV29-1
j_call: TRBJ2-7
d_call: TRBD2

cdr3_aa: CATSPGTGPYEQYF
cdr3_nt: TGCGCCACCTCCCCCGGGACAGGCCCCTACGAGCAGTACTTC
clone_size: .
v_call: TRBV4-3
j_call: TRBJ2-7
d_call: TRBD1

cdr3_aa: CASSQDPPLLVAANEQFF
cdr3_nt: TGTGCCAGCAGCCAGGACCCCCCCTTGTTGGTAGCAGCGAATGAGCAGTTCTTC
clone_size: .
v_call: TRBV4-2
j_call: TRBJ2-1
d_call: .

cdr3_aa: CATSNRDVSYEQYF
cdr3_nt: TGTGCCACCAGCAACCGGGACGTCTCCTACGAGCAGTACTTC
clone_size: .
v_call: TRBV15
j_call: TRBJ2-7
d_call: .

cdr3_aa: CASSRDTEGLNTEAFF
cdr3_nt: TGTGCCAGTAGTCGGGACACCGAGGGGCTGAACACTGAAGCTTTCTTT
clone_size: .
v_call: TRBV19
j_call: TRBJ1-1
d_call: .

cdr3_aa: CASTTTPGQGDYEQYF
cdr3_nt: TGTGCCAGCACCACGACCCCGGGACAGGGAGATTACGAGCAGTACTTC
clone_size: .
v_call: TRBV28
j_call: TRBJ2-7
d_call: TRBD1

cdr3_aa: CASSLRGVDYSGNTIYF
cdr3_nt: TGCGCCAGCAGCTTGAGGGGGGTGGACTACTCTGGAAACACCATATATTTT
clone_size: .
v_call: TRBV5-1
j_call: TRBJ1-3
d_call: .

cdr3_aa: CASSFGDRVSQYF
cdr3_nt: TGTGCCAGCAGTTTTGGGGACAGGGTTTCCCAGTACTTC
clone_size: .
v_call: TRBV27
j_call: TRBJ2-5
d_call: TRBD1

cdr3_aa: CASRYQTLAGETQYF
cdr3_nt: TGTGCCAGCAGATACCAGACCTTAGCGGGAGAGACGCAGTATTTT
clone_size: .
v_call: TRBV2
j_call: TRBJ2-3
d_call: TRBD2

cdr3_aa: CANSEPGTAYGYTF
cdr3_nt: TGTGCCAACTCCGAACCCGGGACAGCCTATGGCTACACCTTC
clone_size: once
v_call: TRBV28
j_call: TRBJ1-2
d_call: TRBD1

cdr3_aa: CASSLYSGNTIYF
cdr3_nt: TGTGCCAGCAGTTTGTACTCTGGAAACACCATATATTTT
clone_size: .
v_call: TRBV28
j_call: TRBJ1-3
d_call: .

cdr3_aa: CAIGTLKSGANVLTF
cdr3_nt: TGTGCCATAGGGACCCTGAAGTCTGGGGCCAACGTCCTGACTTTC
clone_size: .
v_call: TRBV10-3
j_call: TRBJ2-6
d_call: .

cdr3_aa: CASSPPLREGRGEQFF
cdr3_nt: TGTGCCAGCAGTCCCCCTTTGCGGGAGGGCCGCGGTGAGCAGTTCTTC
clone_size: .
v_call: TRBV27
j_call: TRBJ2-1
d_call: TRBD2

cdr3_aa: CASSAPGQGFEQYF
cdr3_nt: TGTGCCAGCAGCGCCCCGGGACAGGGGTTCGAGCAGTACTTC
clone_size: .
v_call: TRBV9
j_call: TRBJ2-7
d_call: TRBD1

cdr3_aa: CASSSQREEYEQYF
cdr3_nt: TGTGCCAGCAGCTCGCAGCGGGAGGAGTACGAGCAGTACTTC
clone_size: few
v_call: TRBV13
j_call: TRBJ2-7
d_call: TRBD2